This section outlines one T cell receptor beta chain sequence together with its context. Its antigen remains unidentified. This CDR3 is built from 13 residues. The V end was cut by 5 bases, the J end by 6 bases, with 14 bases between. Germline values: CDR1 SEHNR, CDR2 FQNEAQ (reference sequence). Sequencing used immunoSEQ multiplex PCR; TCRdb keeps in-frame clones, though not all of them. This table has approximately 1,500,000 clones, 95% to 99% appearing once. The data derive from a study of shared clonotypes between healthy human individuals. The study's findings and limits: When naive CD4 clonotypes were compared across a few donors, around 5% were shared.

This chain uses TRBV7-9 with TRBJ2-7, with D perhaps TRBD2 (5 bases). The receptor's source is a man aged 30 to 39 in good health. Sequenced sample: naive CD4+ T cells sorted from blood. Subset: CD45RA+ positively selected. CDR3 sequence reads: CASSPQEGSEQYF. CDR3 nucleotides: TGTGCCAGCAGCCCCCAAGAGGGCAGCGAGCAGTACTTC.